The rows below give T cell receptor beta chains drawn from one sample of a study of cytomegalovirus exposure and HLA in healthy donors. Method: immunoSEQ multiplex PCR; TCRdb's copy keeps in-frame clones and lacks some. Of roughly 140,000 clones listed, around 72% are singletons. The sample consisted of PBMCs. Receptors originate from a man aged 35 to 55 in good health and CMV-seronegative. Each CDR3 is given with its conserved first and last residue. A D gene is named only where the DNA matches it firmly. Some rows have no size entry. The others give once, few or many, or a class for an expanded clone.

TGTGCCAGCAGTTTTCAAACAGGGAACACCGGGGAGCTGTTTTTT | CASSFQTGNTGELFF | NA | TRBV27 | NA | TRBJ2-2
TGTGCCAGCAGGTTATCTAGCTCCTACAATGAGCAGTTCTTC | CASRLSSSYNEQFF | NA | TRBV6-1 | NA | TRBJ2-1
TGTGCCACCAGCAGAGATTACGGACAGGGGGCGATCGATTTCACTGAAGCTTTCTTT | CATSRDYGQGAIDFTEAFF | TRBD1 | TRBV15 | NA | TRBJ1-1
TGTGCCACCAGGTCCGGGGGGCTTTATTATAGCAATCAGCCCCAGCATTTT | CATRSGGLYYSNQPQHF | NA | TRBV25-1 | NA | TRBJ1-5
TGTGCCAGCACGGGCGGGTGGGCCTACAATGAGCAGTTCTTC | CASTGGWAYNEQFF | NA | TRBV28 | NA | TRBJ2-1
TGTGCCCCCCGAGGATCCTACGAGCAGTACTTC | CAPRGSYEQYF | NA | TRBV28 | NA | TRBJ2-7
TGTGCCAGCTCACCGGGGGGAGATACGCAGTATTTT | CASSPGGDTQYF | NA | TRBV18 | NA | TRBJ2-3
TGTGCCATCAATTCTGGAGAGGCGGAGACCCAGTACTTC | CAINSGEAETQYF | NA | TRBV10-3 | NA | TRBJ2-5
TGTGCCAGCAGCCGAAGTGGGGGGTCCTACAATGAGCAGTTCTTC | CASSRSGGSYNEQFF | NA | TRBV6-1 | NA | TRBJ2-1
TGTGCCAGCAGTTTTAGTCGGGGGGCTGAAGCTTTCTTT | CASSFSRGAEAFF | NA | TRBV27 | NA | TRBJ1-1
TGTGCCTGGAGTGTACAGGGTAGCAGCGAGCAGTACTTC | CAWSVQGSSEQYF | NA | TRBV30 | NA | TRBJ2-7
TGTGCCAGCGACAGGGGGCTCGGCTACACCTTC | CASDRGLGYTF | TRBD1 | TRBV2 | NA | TRBJ1-2
TGTGCCAGCAGTGATGCTAGGACAGGGGACTACGAGCAGTACTTC | CASSDARTGDYEQYF | TRBD1 | TRBV25-1 | NA | TRBJ2-7
TGCGCCAGCAGCGAAACCTTAAATGTGGGGGGACTAGGGTCCGAAAAGCAGTTCTTC | CASSETLNVGGLGSEKQFF | TRBD2 | TRBV4-3 | NA | TRBJ2-1
TGCGCCAGCAGCCAAGTTGTCTATCATAATGAAAAACTGTTTTTT | CASSQVVYHNEKLFF | NA | TRBV4-3 | NA | TRBJ1-4
TGCGCCAGCAGCCTAGCCCCAGGGGGGACTTCAGACGGCTACACCTTC | CASSLAPGGTSDGYTF | TRBD1 | TRBV5-1 | NA | TRBJ1-2
TGTGCCAGCAGCTACCGGGCCAGTGACAGGGAAGAGACCCAGTACTTC | CASSYRASDREETQYF | TRBD1 | TRBV9 | NA | TRBJ2-5
TGCGCCAGCAGCTTGAACCACGCGGGAGGGCCTGGTACGCAGTATTTT | CASSLNHAGGPGTQYF | TRBD2 | TRBV5-1 | NA | TRBJ2-3
TGCGCCAGCAGCCAAGTCGGACAGGGAGGAACTGAAGCTTTCTTT | CASSQVGQGGTEAFF | TRBD1 | TRBV5-1 | NA | TRBJ1-1
TGCGCCAGCAGCCCCGAACTCCCATACACTGAAGCTTTCTTT | CASSPELPYTEAFF | NA | TRBV5-1 | NA | TRBJ1-1
TGCAGCGTGTCCGAAACGGTATCCTACGAGCAGTACTTC | CSVSETVSYEQYF | NA | TRBV29-1 | NA | TRBJ2-7
TGTGCCAGCCGGGCGGGACAGGGATTCCAAGAGACCCAGTACTTC | CASRAGQGFQETQYF | TRBD1 | TRBV6-5 | once | TRBJ2-5
TGCGCCAGCAGCCCTGGACTAGCGGGGGGTGATGAGCAGTTCTTC | CASSPGLAGGDEQFF | TRBD2 | TRBV4-1 | NA | TRBJ2-1
TGTGCCAGCAGTGAAAACTACGACAGGGTAGACGAGCAGTACTTC | CASSENYDRVDEQYF | TRBD1 | TRBV6-1 | NA | TRBJ2-7
TGTGCCAGCACCAAAGGGGGCCCTAAGAACACTGAAGCTTTCTTT | CASTKGGPKNTEAFF | TRBD1 | TRBV27 | NA | TRBJ1-1
TGCGCCAGCAGTGGCGACCTCAGGGGAGATCAGCCCCAGCATTTT | CASSGDLRGDQPQHF | NA | TRBV10-2 | NA | TRBJ1-5
TGTGCCAGCAGTTACTGGCAGGGCTCCTACGAGCAGTACTTC | CASSYWQGSYEQYF | NA | TRBV6-5 | NA | TRBJ2-7
TGTGCCAGCAGCCCCGACAGGTTGAACACTGAAGCTTTCTTT | CASSPDRLNTEAFF | NA | TRBV5-5 | few | TRBJ1-1
TGTGCCAGCAGTGATCGGACTAGATCACGGCTGGACTCCTACAATGAGCAGTTCTTC | CASSDRTRSRLDSYNEQFF | TRBD2 | TRBV2 | NA | TRBJ2-1
TGTGCCAGCAGCTTAATAGCGGGGGCGCGGTACGAGCAGTACTTC | CASSLIAGARYEQYF | TRBD2 | TRBV7-8 | once | TRBJ2-7
TGTGCCAGCAGTAACCAGCGGGACAATGAAAAACTGTTTTTT | CASSNQRDNEKLFF | NA | TRBV7-9 | few | TRBJ1-4
TGTGCCAGCAGTCTTGGGACAGGGGGGGCTGAAAAACTGTTTTTT | CASSLGTGGAEKLFF | TRBD1 | TRBV2 | NA | TRBJ1-4
TGCGCCAGCATAGGGGTAAAGGTCACTGAAGCTTTCTTT | CASIGVKVTEAFF | NA | TRBV10-1 | NA | TRBJ1-1
TGCAGCGCCCGGGGGGGGGACCGAGGGGAGCTGTTTTTT | CSARGGDRGELFF | TRBD2 | TRBV29-1 | NA | TRBJ2-2
TGTGCCAGCTCACCACCAAGCGGGGGGTGGGATACGCAGTATTTT | CASSPPSGGWDTQYF | TRBD2 | TRBV18 | NA | TRBJ2-3
TGTGCCAGCAGCTTGGGGGAACAGGGCGGAAACACCATATATTTT | CASSLGEQGGNTIYF | NA | TRBV5-4 | NA | TRBJ1-3
TGTGCCAGCAGTGTTGGTCTGGGCCCCCCAGGCCAAGAGACCCAGTACTTC | CASSVGLGPPGQETQYF | NA | TRBV6-1 | NA | TRBJ2-5
TGTGCCAGCAGTTACTCGATCCCCGGGCAGGGCTTTGGCTACACCTTC | CASSYSIPGQGFGYTF | NA | TRBV6-5 | NA | TRBJ1-2
TGTGCCAGCAGCTTAGCCCAGGGACACCGAAGCTCCTATAATTCACCCCTCCACTTT | CASSLAQGHRSSYNSPLHF | NA | TRBV7-2 | NA | TRBJ1-6
TGTGCCGCGGCGGGACTAGCGGGAGTGGGGACCCAGTTCTTC | CAAAGLAGVGTQFF | TRBD2 | TRBV30 | few | TRBJ2-1
TGTGCCAGCAGTTCGCCCCTTAGGACAGGGAATAATTCACCCCTCCACTTT | CASSSPLRTGNNSPLHF | TRBD1 | TRBV27 | NA | TRBJ1-6
TGTGCCAGCAGTCCTACCAACAGGGCCTCCTACAATGAGCAGTTCTTC | CASSPTNRASYNEQFF | NA | TRBV6-4 | NA | TRBJ2-1
TGTGCCAGCAGCCTGACAGGGGGTGGCGAGCAGTACTTC | CASSLTGGGEQYF | TRBD1 | TRBV14 | once | TRBJ2-7
TGTGCCATCAGTGAGGGACAGGGGGATGAAAAACTGTTTTTT | CAISEGQGDEKLFF | TRBD1 | TRBV10-3 | NA | TRBJ1-4
TGCGCCAGCAGCTTGGAAGGAGGGCGGGATACGCAGTATTTT | CASSLEGGRDTQYF | NA | TRBV5-1 | NA | TRBJ2-3
TGTGCCAGCACCGACACCGGGGAGCTGTTTTTT | CASTDTGELFF | NA | TRBV2 | NA | TRBJ2-2
TGTGCCAGCAGCGTAGGCGGGCTAGCGGGGCGTGATGAGCAGTTCTTC | CASSVGGLAGRDEQFF | TRBD2 | TRBV9 | NA | TRBJ2-1
TGCGCCAGCAGCTTGGGACAGGGGGCGAACACTGAAGCTTTCTTT | CASSLGQGANTEAFF | TRBD1 | TRBV5-1 | NA | TRBJ1-1
TGTGCCGGACAGGGGGCTTTTACCGGGGAGCTGTTTTTT | CAGQGAFTGELFF | TRBD1 | TRBV5-4 | NA | TRBJ2-2
TGCGCCAGCAAAGCACAACAGGGTAATGAAAAACTGTTTTTT | CASKAQQGNEKLFF | NA | TRBV10-2 | NA | TRBJ1-4
TGTGCCAGCAGTTACTCGAGAGCGGGGCGGACTGAAGCTTTCTTT | CASSYSRAGRTEAFF | NA | TRBV6-5 | few | TRBJ1-1
TGTGCCAGCAGAACACAGGAGCTCTATGGCTACACCTTC | CASRTQELYGYTF | NA | TRBV6-5 | few | TRBJ1-2
TGTGCCAGCAGCTTAGATTGGAGGGACAATGAGCAGTTCTTC | CASSLDWRDNEQFF | NA | TRBV11-2 | NA | TRBJ2-1
TGTGCCAGCAGTGGAGCCCGGGGAACTGAAGCTTTCTTT | CASSGARGTEAFF | NA | TRBV2 | NA | TRBJ1-1